These 18 T cell receptor beta chains came from one sample sequenced in a study of T-cell memory formation after mild COVID-19. Each CDR3 protein gets one entry after TCRdb re-called the 5' RACE reads with MiXCR. The table shows some 300,000 distinct CDR3 sequences, with roughly 20% occurring only once. Sequencing was carried out using PBMCs or a T cell subset sorted from them (not recorded which). The receptors were sampled from a man aged 18 to 29 who had mild COVID-19 (a few samples of this study predate the infection). Cell type and time point are not known.

The V gene is TRBV7-9, the J gene TRBJ1-3; D unclear. The CDR3 is made up of 11 amino acids. CDR1 and CDR2 from the germline V gene are SEHNR and FQNEAQ (reference sequence). V was pared by 3 bases and J by 9 bases, with 6 bases between. This CDR3 is CASSFAGTIYF. DNA of the CDR3: TGTGCCAGCAGCTTCGCGGGCACCATATATTTT.

Only a few counts were recorded for this clonotype. V gene TRBV7-6 combines with J gene TRBJ2-5; no firm D call. Germline V gene lookup returns CDR1 SGHVS and CDR2 FNYEAQ. This CDR3 comprises 13 residues. Trimming removed 4 bases at V and 2 bases at J, with 8 bases between. Here the CDR3 reads CASSSGWQETQYF. The CDR3 bases are TGTGCCAGCAGCTCTGGCTGGCAAGAGACCCAGTACTTC.

The chain recombines TRBV6-5 with TRBJ2-7, with D maybe TRBD1 (5 bases). The V end lost 0 bases, the J end lost 6 bases, and 9 bases lay between the germline ends. CDR3 length: 13 residues. The germline CDR1 and CDR2 sequences are MNHEY and SVGAGI. The CDR3 DNA follows: TGTGCCAGCAGTTACTCGAAACAGGCCGAGCAGTACGTC. It encodes CASSYSKQAEQYV.

The CDR3 DNA reads as TGCGCCAGCAGCTTTCCGGGGAGAGACACCGGGGAGCTGTTTTTT. Protein sequence: CASSFPGRDTGELFF. This sequence joins TRBV5-1 and TRBJ2-2, with a weak D call TRBD2 (5 bases). CDR1 and CDR2 (germline): SGHRS, YFSETQ. The germline V and J ends were trimmed by 2 bases and 3 bases, with 11 bases remaining between them. The CDR3 length is 15 residues.

The CDR3 DNA is TGTGCCAGCAGCCTCGGGACCTTAGATACGCAGTATTTT. Its translation: CASSLGTLDTQYF. The chain carries TRBV11-2 and TRBJ2-3; possibly TRBD1 or TRBD2 for D (5 bases each). V gave up 5 bases and J gave up 5 bases, with 11 bases separating them. The CDR3 spans 13 residues. Germline V lookup: CDR1 SGHAT, CDR2 FQNNGV.

This clonotype was detected a few times. The rearrangement uses TRBV5-1 and TRBJ2-1, with TRBD2 matching 9 bases. V lost 6 bases and J lost 5; bases outside the gene matches: 3. Germline-derived CDR1 and CDR2 are SGHRS and YFSETQ. The length of the CDR3 is 13 residues. The CDR3 is CASKRGDNNEQFF. The CDR3 region has the DNA TGCGCCAGCAAGCGGGGGGATAACAATGAGCAGTTCTTC.

This sequence joins TRBV10-1 and TRBJ2-3, with unresolved D. CDR1 and CDR2 (germline): WNHNN, SYGVQD (reference sequence). The CDR3 loop spans 15 amino acids. The V end lost 0 bases, the J end lost 1 base, and 8 bases lay between the germline ends. CDR3 loop: CASSESNSRTDTQYF. In DNA form, the CDR3 reads TGCGCCAGCAGTGAGTCGAATAGCCGCACAGATACGCAGTATTTT.

V usage is TRBV6-6 and J usage is TRBJ2-5, with 7 bases aligning to TRBD2. The V and J ends lost 2 bases and 5 bases, in that order; junction bases with no gene match: 5. Germline CDR1 MNHNY, CDR2 SVGAGI (reference sequence). CDR3 length: 14 residues. The CDR3, as DNA: TGTGCCAGCAGTTACAGCGGGGTAGGGGAGACCCAGTACTTC. It is translated as CASSYSGVGETQYF.

The chain recombines TRBV20-1 with TRBJ2-4; 7 bases align to TRBD1. The V gene's germline CDR1 is DFQATT and CDR2 SNEGSKA (reference sequence). The CDR3 is 15 amino acids. Trimming took 4 bases from V and 0 from J; bases not matched to a gene: 6. Here the CDR3 DNA reads TGCAGTGCTACCCGACAGGGATTAGCCAAAAACATTCAGTACTTC. Protein product: CSATRQGLAKNIQYF.

The chain links TRBV10-3 to TRBJ2-5; TRBD1 aligns across 7 bases. Germline lookup yields CDR1 ENHRY and CDR2 SYGVKD. The V gene end was trimmed by 6 bases and the J gene end by 4 bases; junction bases not matched to a gene: 8. The length of the CDR3 is 14 residues. CDR3 DNA: TGTGCCATCAGCTTAGGGGGCGCGGGAGAGACCCAGTACTTC. Translated, it gives CAISLGGAGETQYF.

This clonotype was counted only a few times. The chain joins TRBV6-2 or TRBV6-3 to TRBJ1-2; unclear D gene. The germline V and J ends were trimmed by 1 base and 6 bases, with 3 bases remaining between them. This CDR3 is 11 amino acids long. Germline V lookup: CDR1 MNHEY, CDR2 SVGEGT. CDR3 nucleotide sequence: TGTGCCAGCAGTTACTATAATGGCTACACCTTC. Translating it yields CASSYYNGYTF.

The rearrangement uses TRBV14 and TRBJ1-1; D is undetermined. V lost 3 bases to trimming and J lost 7 bases, with 18 bases between them. This CDR3 is built from 15 residues. CDR1 is SGHDN, CDR2 FVKESK, per germline. CDR3 sequence reads: CASSQRAGGMGEAFF. The CDR3 DNA reads as TGTGCCAGCAGCCAGAGGGCAGGAGGGATGGGTGAAGCTTTCTTT.

CDR3 sequence reads: CSAPGLPDTQYF. CDR3 nucleotide sequence: TGCAGTGCCCCTGGACTACCAGATACGCAGTATTTT. This chain joins TRBV20-1 and TRBJ2-3, with D maybe TRBD2 (6 bases). Germline V gene lookup returns CDR1 DFQATT and CDR2 SNEGSKA (reference sequence). The CDR3 loop spans 12 amino acids. Trimming took off 6 bases at V and 4 bases at J, with 11 bases between the two ends.

J is TRBJ2-7 and V is TRBV14, with TRBD2 identical over 7 bases. V shed 3 bases and J 3 bases; nucleotides not matched to a gene: 5. In germline, CDR1 is SGHDN, CDR2 FVKESK. This CDR3 is 14 amino acids long. The CDR3 region is CASSQTRGDYEQYF. For the CDR3, the DNA is TGTGCCAGCAGCCAGACTCGGGGGGACTACGAGCAGTACTTC.

This clonotype was picked up many times. The chain uses TRBV20-1 and TRBJ2-2, with D unresolved. The CDR3 totals 11 residues. CDR1 is DFQATT and CDR2 is SNEGSKA in the germline V gene (reference sequence). V was clipped by 3 bases and J by 7 bases, with 6 bases between them. CDR3 amino acids: CSASPGGELFF. The CDR3 DNA reads as TGCAGTGCTAGTCCCGGCGGGGAGCTGTTTTTT.

The chain combines TRBV5-4 with TRBJ2-1; 7 positions match TRBD2. There are 18 residues in the CDR3. The V gene's germline CDR1 is SGHNT and CDR2 YYREEE (reference sequence). V trimming: 4 bases; J trimming: 2 bases; junction bases outside the gene matches: 15. CDR3 coding DNA: TGTGCCAGCAGCCCCCCTTCGGGTCGGGGAGGGGCCTACAATGAGCAGTTCTTC. It yields the protein CASSPPSGRGGAYNEQFF.

This chain links TRBV7-2 with TRBJ2-2; D is unclear. The germline V gene has CDR1 SGHTA and CDR2 FQGNSA. The CDR3 is 16 residues long. V dropped 1 base and J dropped 1 base, with 10 bases sitting between them. The CDR3 nucleotides read TGTGCCAGCAGCTTAGATCCTCCAGGGAACACCGGGGAGCTGTTTTTT. Its translation is CASSLDPPGNTGELFF.

This clonotype came up a few times. The chain uses TRBV10-3 and TRBJ2-7; no firm D call. Deletions cut 2 bases from V and 3 bases from J, with 8 bases between. Germline V gives CDR1 ENHRY, CDR2 SYGVKD. The CDR3 length is 13 residues. As DNA, the CDR3 is TGTGCCATCAGTGAGGCCTTCTTCTACGAGCAGTACGTC. This translates into CAISEAFFYEQYV.